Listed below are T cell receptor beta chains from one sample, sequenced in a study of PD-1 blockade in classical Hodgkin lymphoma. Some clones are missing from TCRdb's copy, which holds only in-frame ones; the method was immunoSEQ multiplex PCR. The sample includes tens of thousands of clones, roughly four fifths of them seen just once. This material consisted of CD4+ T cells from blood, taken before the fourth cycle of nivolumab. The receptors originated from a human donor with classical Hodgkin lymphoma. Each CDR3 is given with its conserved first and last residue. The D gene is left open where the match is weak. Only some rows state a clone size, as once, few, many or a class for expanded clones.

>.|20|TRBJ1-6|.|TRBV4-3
TGCGCCAGCAGCCAAGATGCCCGGGAAAGGTGGCTTGAGGATAATTCACCCCTCCACTTT
CASSQDARERWLEDNSPLHF
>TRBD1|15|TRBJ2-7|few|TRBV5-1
TGCGCCAGCAGTTCTTACGGGACAGGGTCCAACGAGCAGTACTTC
CASSSYGTGSNEQYF
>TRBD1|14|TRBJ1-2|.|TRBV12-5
TGTGCTAGTGGTTTGGGGACAGGGAACTATGGCTACACCTTC
CASGLGTGNYGYTF
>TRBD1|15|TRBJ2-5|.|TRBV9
TGTGCCAGCAGCGTAGGGACAGGGGCCCAAGAGACCCAGTACTTC
CASSVGTGAQETQYF
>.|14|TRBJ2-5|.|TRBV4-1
TGCGCCAGCAGCCAACTGACGGGCCAAGAGACCCAGTACTTC
CASSQLTGQETQYF
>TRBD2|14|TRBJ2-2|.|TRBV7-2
TGTGCCAGCAACGACGGGGGAGGGACCGGGGAGCTGTTTTTT
CASNDGGGTGELFF
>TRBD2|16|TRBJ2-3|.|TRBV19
TGTGCCAGTACTCCCCCGGGACTAGGTCTAACAGATACGCAGTATTTT
CASTPPGLGLTDTQYF
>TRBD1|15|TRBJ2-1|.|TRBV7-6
TGTGCCAGCAGCCCCGGGACAGAGCTTTACAATGAGCAGTTCTTC
CASSPGTELYNEQFF
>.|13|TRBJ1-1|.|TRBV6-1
TGTGCCAGCAGACGCGGGTTGAACACTGAAGCTTTCTTT
CASRRGLNTEAFF
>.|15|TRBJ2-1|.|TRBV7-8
TGTGCCAGCAGCTTAGGGCGGGGCCTCTACAATGAGCAGTTCTTC
CASSLGRGLYNEQFF
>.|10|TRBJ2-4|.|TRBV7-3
TGTGCCAGTGGGGATCGGATTCAGTACTTC
CASGDRIQYF
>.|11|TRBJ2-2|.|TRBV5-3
TGTGCCAGAAGCCAGACCGGGGAGCTGTTTTTT
CARSQTGELFF
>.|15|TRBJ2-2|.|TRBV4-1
TGCGCCAGCAGCCAAGAATCCGTCGGCACCGGGGAGCTGTTTTTT
CASSQESVGTGELFF
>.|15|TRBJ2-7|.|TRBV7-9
TGTGCCAGCAGCTTATACGCAGACGGGGCGCTCGAGCAGTACTTC
CASSLYADGALEQYF
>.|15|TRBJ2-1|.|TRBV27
TGTGCCAGCAGTTTATGGGTCGCCTCCTACAATGAGCAGTTCTTC
CASSLWVASYNEQFF
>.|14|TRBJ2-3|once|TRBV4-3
TGCGCCAGCAGCCAAGAACAGGGACCAGATACGCAGTATTTT
CASSQEQGPDTQYF
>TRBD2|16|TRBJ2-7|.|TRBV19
TGTGCCAGTAGTATAGTTTTCGGGGGGGTTTTGAACGAGCAGTACTTC
CASSIVFGGVLNEQYF
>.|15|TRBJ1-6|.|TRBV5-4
TGTGCCAGCAGCTCGGCAGGGTTCTATAATTCACCCCTCCACTTT
CASSSAGFYNSPLHF
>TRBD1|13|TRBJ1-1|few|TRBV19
TGTGCCAGTAAGACAGGGGACTGGGGCGAAGCTTTCTTT
CASKTGDWGEAFF
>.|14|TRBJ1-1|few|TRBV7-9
TGTGCCAGCAGCTTATCCCTACTTAGAGCTGAAGCTTTCTTT
CASSLSLLRAEAFF
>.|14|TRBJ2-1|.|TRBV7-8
TGTGCCAGCAGCTTACGTTCCCAAGGGCATGAGCGGTTCTTC
CASSLRSQGHERFF
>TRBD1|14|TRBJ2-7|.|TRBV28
TGTGCCAGCAGTTTAGGGACAGTATCCTACGAGCAGTACTTC
CASSLGTVSYEQYF
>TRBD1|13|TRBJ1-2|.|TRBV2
TGTGCCAGCAGTGGGGGACAGTTCTATGGCTACACCTTC
CASSGGQFYGYTF
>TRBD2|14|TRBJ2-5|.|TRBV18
TGTGCCAGCTCACCGACTAGCGGGCAAGAGACCCAGTACTTC
CASSPTSGQETQYF
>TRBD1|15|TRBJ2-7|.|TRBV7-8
TGTGCCAGCAGCCCTAGGACAGGTACTCTCTACGAGCAGTACTTC
CASSPRTGTLYEQYF
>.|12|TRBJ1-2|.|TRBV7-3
TGTGCCAGCAGCTTCGGGGACTATGGCTACACCTTC
CASSFGDYGYTF
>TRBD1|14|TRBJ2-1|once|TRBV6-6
TGTGCCAGCAGTTCCCCGGACAGGCGAAATGAGCAGTTCTTC
CASSSPDRRNEQFF
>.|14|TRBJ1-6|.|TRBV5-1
TGCGCCAGCAGCTTTTTCGTAGGTAATTCACCCCTCCACTTT
CASSFFVGNSPLHF
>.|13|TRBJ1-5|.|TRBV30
TGTGCCTGGAGTCTGGGCGGGACAAAGCCCCAGCATTTT
CAWSLGGTKPQHF
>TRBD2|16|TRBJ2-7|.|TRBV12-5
TGTGCTAGTGGTTTAAGTACTAGCGGGGGTCGCTACGAGCAGTACTTC
CASGLSTSGGRYEQYF
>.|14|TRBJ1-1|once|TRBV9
TGTGCCAGCAGCGTAGGTCCAGAAAACACTGAAGCTTTCTTT
CASSVGPENTEAFF
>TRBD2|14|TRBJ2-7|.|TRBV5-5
TGTGCCAGCAGCTTGGTAGCGGGGCTAACCGAGCAGTACTTC
CASSLVAGLTEQYF
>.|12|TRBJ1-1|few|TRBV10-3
TGTGCCATCAGTGAGTCAAGGGGTGAAGCTTTCTTT
CAISESRGEAFF
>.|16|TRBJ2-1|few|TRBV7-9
TGTGCCAGCAGCTTAAGGGGGGCTAGCGGCTACAATGAGCAGTTCTTC
CASSLRGASGYNEQFF
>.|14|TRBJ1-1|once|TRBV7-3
TGTGCCAGCAGCCCAGGGACGGTTTTGGTTCAAGCTTTCTTT
CASSPGTVLVQAFF
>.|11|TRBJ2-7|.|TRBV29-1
TGCAGCGTTGAAGTTAATTACGAGCAGTACTTC
CSVEVNYEQYF
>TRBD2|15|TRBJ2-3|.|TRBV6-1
TGTGCCAGCAGCGGTCTAGCGGGAGGCCCAGATACGCAGTATTTT
CASSGLAGGPDTQYF
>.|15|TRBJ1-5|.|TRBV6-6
TGTGCCAGCAAGGTACAGGCGTATAGCAATCAGCCCCAGCATTTT
CASKVQAYSNQPQHF
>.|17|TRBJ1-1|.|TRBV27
TGTGCCAGCAGTCTATTCGCCGACCCGGCCATGAACACTGAAGCTTTCTTT
CASSLFADPAMNTEAFF
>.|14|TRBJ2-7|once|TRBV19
TGTGCCAGTAGGCAGACAGGTCCTTCCTACGAGCAGTACTTC
CASRQTGPSYEQYF
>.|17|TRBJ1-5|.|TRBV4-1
TGCGCCAGCAGCCAAGACACGGGGGAAGGAAGCAATCAGCCCCAGCATTTT
CASSQDTGEGSNQPQHF
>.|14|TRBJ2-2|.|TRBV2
TGTGCCAGCAGTATTGACTTCAACACCGGGGAGCTGTTTTTT
CASSIDFNTGELFF
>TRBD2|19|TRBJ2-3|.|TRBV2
TGTGCCACCCCCTCGGATAGGATTAAGACTAGCCATTTGACAGATACGCAGTATTTT
CATPSDRIKTSHLTDTQYF
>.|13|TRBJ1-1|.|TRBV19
TGTGCCAGTAGCGAGGACATGAACACTGAAGCTTTCTTT
CASSEDMNTEAFF
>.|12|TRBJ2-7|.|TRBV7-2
TGTGCCAGCAGTCTTACTTTCAGGGAGCAGTACTTC
CASSLTFREQYF
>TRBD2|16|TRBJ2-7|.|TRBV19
TGTGCCAGTAGTATAGATGCTAGCGGGGGACACTACGAGCAGTACTTC
CASSIDASGGHYEQYF
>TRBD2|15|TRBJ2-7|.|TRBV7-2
TGTGCCAGCAGCTTGGGACTAGGGATCTCCTACGAGCAGTACTTC
CASSLGLGISYEQYF
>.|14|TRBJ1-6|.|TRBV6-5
TGTGCCAGCAGTAAGGGAGTCTATAATTCACCCCTCCACTTT
CASSKGVYNSPLHF
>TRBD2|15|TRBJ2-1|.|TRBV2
TGTGCCAGCAGTGAAAGTGGCGGGAGTCGCAATGAGCAGTTCTTC
CASSESGGSRNEQFF
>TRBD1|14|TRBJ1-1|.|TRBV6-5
TGTGCCAGCAGTCTAAGACAGGGGGTAACTGAAGCTTTCTTT
CASSLRQGVTEAFF
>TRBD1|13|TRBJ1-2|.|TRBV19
TGTGCCAGTAGTATCGGACAGGGCCATGGCTACACCTTC
CASSIGQGHGYTF
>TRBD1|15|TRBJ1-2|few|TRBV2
TGTGCCAGCAGTGAAAGGTGGACAGGCCTTTATGGCTACACCTTC
CASSERWTGLYGYTF
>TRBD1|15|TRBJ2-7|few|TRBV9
TGTGCCAGCAGCGAAGGGACAGGGTTTCCCTACGAGCAGTACTTC
CASSEGTGFPYEQYF
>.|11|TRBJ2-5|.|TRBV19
TGTGCCAGTAGTATGAGGGAGACCCAGTACTTC
CASSMRETQYF
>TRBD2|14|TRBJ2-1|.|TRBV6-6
TGTGCCAGCAGGCCGGGGACTAGAAGAAATGAGCAGTTCTTC
CASRPGTRRNEQFF